The rows below give T cell receptor beta chains drawn from one sample of a study of cytomegalovirus exposure and HLA in healthy donors. Some clones are missing from TCRdb's copy, which holds only in-frame ones; the method was immunoSEQ multiplex PCR. The repertoire has roughly 150,000 clones, less than 90% of them found once; the top ten carry 2% to 2.5%. Sequencing used PBMCs. The receptors originated from a boy between 2 and 10 years old in good health and CMV-seronegative. CDR3s include the opening cysteine and the closing phenylalanine or tryptophan. Each record gives: V gene, D gene, clone size, J gene, CDR3 DNA, CDR3 protein. A D gene is named only where the DNA matches it firmly. For some rows the clone size is stated as once, few or many, or as a class when expanded; others skip it.

V: TRBV28
D: NA
size: NA
J: TRBJ2-5
DNA: TGTGCCAGCAGAGTCCGGGACATAAGTGGCCAGACCCAGTACTTC
CDR3: CASRVRDISGQTQYF

V: TRBV12-5
D: TRBD2
size: NA
J: TRBJ2-1
DNA: TGTGCTAGTGGTTTGGTTATAGCGGGAGCACATAGTGAGCAGTTCTTC
CDR3: CASGLVIAGAHSEQFF

V: TRBV21-1
D: NA
size: NA
J: TRBJ1-1
DNA: TGTGCCAGCAGCAAATGCGGCCGGCTGAACACTGAAGCTTTCTTT
CDR3: CASSKCGRLNTEAFF

V: TRBV29-1
D: TRBD1
size: NA
J: TRBJ2-2
DNA: TGCAGCGTTGTTCCGGCAAGTCGGGCAGGGGGCACCGGGGAGCTGTTTTTT
CDR3: CSVVPASRAGGTGELFF

V: TRBV6-5
D: TRBD1
size: NA
J: TRBJ1-1
DNA: TGTGCCAGCAGTTCCGGACAGGGAGGCACTGAAGCTTTCTTT
CDR3: CASSSGQGGTEAFF

V: TRBV18
D: NA
size: NA
J: TRBJ1-6
DNA: TGTGCCAGCTCACGGGGCGCTTCACCCCTCCACTTT
CDR3: CASSRGASPLHF

V: TRBV20-1
D: NA
size: NA
J: TRBJ2-4
DNA: TGCAGCTTGGACAGTAAAAACATTCAGTACTTC
CDR3: CSLDSKNIQYF

V: TRBV9
D: NA
size: NA
J: TRBJ2-3
DNA: TGTGCCAGCAGCGTAGATATAGTACCCACAGATACGCAGTATTTT
CDR3: CASSVDIVPTDTQYF

V: TRBV11-1
D: NA
size: NA
J: TRBJ1-3
DNA: TGTGCCAGCAGCCCCGGGAACCGCCTCTCTGGAAACACCATATATTTT
CDR3: CASSPGNRLSGNTIYF

V: TRBV6-1
D: TRBD1
size: medium-sized
J: TRBJ1-6
DNA: TGTGCCAGCAGTGAAGGGACAGGGGTTTCACCCCTCCACTTT
CDR3: CASSEGTGVSPLHF